This TCR beta chain was profiled in a study of graft-versus-host responses after intestinal transplantation. Across the whole study: Isolated intestinal, liver-intestinal, or multivisceral transplants had been given to the recipients. Among the recipients, all got anti-thymocyte globulin induction and then tacrolimus and steroids for 2 to 3 years. Study findings and constraints: GvH clones detected in recipient marrow included some appearing first in ileum or blood.

With regard to this clone: Its antigen is as yet unknown.

The length of the CDR3 is 14 residues. Method: immunoSEQ multiplex PCR; TCRdb's copy keeps in-frame clones and lacks some. The repertoire has about 92,000 clones, about 89% of them found once; the top ten carry roughly 5.5%. This sequence originates from a human donor who received an intestinal transplant. The sample consisted of unstimulated CD8+ T cells sorted from spleen or lymph node cells, taken before intestinal transplant. The rearrangement uses TRBV21-1 and TRBJ2-5; TRBD2 is taken as the D call from the table, unchecked against the DNA. TRBV21-1 is a pseudogene. In nucleotides, the CDR3 is TGTGCCAGCAGCAAAGAGGTCAGAAAAGAGGCCCAGTACTTC. Translated: CASSKEVRKEAQYF.